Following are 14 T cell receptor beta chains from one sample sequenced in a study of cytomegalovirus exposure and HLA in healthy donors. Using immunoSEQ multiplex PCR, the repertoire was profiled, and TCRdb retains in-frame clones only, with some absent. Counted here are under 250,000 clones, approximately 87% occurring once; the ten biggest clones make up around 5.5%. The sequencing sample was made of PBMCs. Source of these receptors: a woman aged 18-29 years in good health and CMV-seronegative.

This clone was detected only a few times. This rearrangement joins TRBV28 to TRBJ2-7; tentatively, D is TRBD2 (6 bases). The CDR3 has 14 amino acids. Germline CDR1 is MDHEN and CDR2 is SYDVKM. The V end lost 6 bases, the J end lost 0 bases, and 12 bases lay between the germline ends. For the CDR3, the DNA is TGTGCCAGCAGGGGACTCGATGCCTCCTACGAGCAGTACTTC. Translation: CASRGLDASYEQYF.

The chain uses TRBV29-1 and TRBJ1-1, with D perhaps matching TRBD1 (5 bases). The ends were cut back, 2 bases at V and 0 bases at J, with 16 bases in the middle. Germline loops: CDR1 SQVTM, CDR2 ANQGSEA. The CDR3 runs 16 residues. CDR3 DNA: TGCAGCGTTGAATATCGAGCGGGACCTCTGAACACTGAAGCTTTCTTT. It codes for CSVEYRAGPLNTEAFF.

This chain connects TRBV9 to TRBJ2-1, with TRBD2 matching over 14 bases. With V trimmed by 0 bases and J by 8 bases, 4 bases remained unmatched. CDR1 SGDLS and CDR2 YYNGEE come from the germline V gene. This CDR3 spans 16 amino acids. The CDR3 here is CASSVEGLAGVDEQFF. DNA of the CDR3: TGTGCCAGCAGCGTAGAGGGACTAGCGGGAGTTGATGAGCAGTTCTTC. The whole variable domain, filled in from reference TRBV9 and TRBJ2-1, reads DSGVTQTPKHLITATGQRVTLRCSPRSGDLSVYWYQQSLDQGLQFLIQYYNGEERAKGNILERFSAQQFPDLHSELNLSSLELGDSALYFCASSVEGLAGVDEQFFGPGTRLTVL.

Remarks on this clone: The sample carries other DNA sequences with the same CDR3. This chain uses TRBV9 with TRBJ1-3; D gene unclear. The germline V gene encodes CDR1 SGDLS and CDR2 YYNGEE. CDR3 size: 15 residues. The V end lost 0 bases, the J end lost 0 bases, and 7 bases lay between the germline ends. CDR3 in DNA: TGTGCCAGCAGCGTAGAGTCGGGCTCTGGAAACACCATATATTTT. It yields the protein CASSVESGSGNTIYF.

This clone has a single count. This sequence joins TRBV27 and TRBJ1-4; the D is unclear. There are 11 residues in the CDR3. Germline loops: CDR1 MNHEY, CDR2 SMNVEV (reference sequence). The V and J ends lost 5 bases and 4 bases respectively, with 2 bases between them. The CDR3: CASSHNEKLFF. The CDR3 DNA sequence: TGTGCCAGCAGTCATAATGAAAAACTGTTTTTT.

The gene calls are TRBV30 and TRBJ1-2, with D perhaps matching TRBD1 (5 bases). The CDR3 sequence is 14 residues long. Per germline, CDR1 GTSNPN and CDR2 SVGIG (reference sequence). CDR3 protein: CASVRGIGTYGYTF. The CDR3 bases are TGTGCATCCGTACGGGGGATCGGGACCTATGGCTACACCTTC. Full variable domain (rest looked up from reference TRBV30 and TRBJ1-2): SQTIHQWPATLVQPVGSPLSLECTVEGTSNPNLYWYRQAAGRGLQLLFYSVGIGQISSEVPQNLSASRPQDRQFILSSKKLLLSDSGFYLCASVRGIGTYGYTFGSGTRLTVV.

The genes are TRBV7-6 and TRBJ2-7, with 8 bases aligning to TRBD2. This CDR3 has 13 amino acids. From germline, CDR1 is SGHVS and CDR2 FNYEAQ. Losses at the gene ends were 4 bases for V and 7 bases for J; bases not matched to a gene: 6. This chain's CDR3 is CASSSGGGIEQYF. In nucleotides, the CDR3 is TGTGCCAGCAGCTCCGGCGGGGGGATTGAGCAGTACTTC.

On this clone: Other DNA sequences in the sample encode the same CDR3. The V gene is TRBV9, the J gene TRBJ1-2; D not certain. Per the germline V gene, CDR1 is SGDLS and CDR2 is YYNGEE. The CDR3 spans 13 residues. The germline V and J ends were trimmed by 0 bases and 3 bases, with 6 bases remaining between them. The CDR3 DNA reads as TGTGCCAGCAGCGTAGGACCGGACTATGGCTACACCTTC. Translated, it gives CASSVGPDYGYTF.

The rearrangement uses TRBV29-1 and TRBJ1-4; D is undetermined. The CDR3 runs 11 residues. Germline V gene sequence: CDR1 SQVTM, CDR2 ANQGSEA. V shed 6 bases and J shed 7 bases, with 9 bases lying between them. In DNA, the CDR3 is TGCAGCGTAGAGGAAAGTGAAAAACTGTTTTTT. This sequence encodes CSVEESEKLFF.

The CDR3 bases are TGTGCCAGCAGTAGGGGGAGTGAAAAACTGTTTTTT. This gives the protein CASSRGSEKLFF. The chain combines TRBV11-2 with TRBJ1-4; a possible D gene is TRBD1 (6 bases). Germline V gives CDR1 SGHAT, CDR2 FQNNGV. V was pared by 6 bases and J by 7 bases, with 9 bases between. This CDR3 is built from 12 residues.

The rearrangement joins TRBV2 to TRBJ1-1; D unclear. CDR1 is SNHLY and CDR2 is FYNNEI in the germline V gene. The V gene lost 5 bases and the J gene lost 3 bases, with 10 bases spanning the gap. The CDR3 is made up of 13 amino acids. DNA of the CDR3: TGTGCCAGCAGTAACAGTAGAGACACTGAAGCTTTCTTT. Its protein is CASSNSRDTEAFF.

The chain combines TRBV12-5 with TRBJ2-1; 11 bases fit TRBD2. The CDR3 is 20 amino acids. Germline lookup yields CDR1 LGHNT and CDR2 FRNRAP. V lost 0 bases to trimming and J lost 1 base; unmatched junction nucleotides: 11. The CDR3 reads CASGLVLLAGGIWSYNEQFF. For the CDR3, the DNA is TGTGCTAGTGGTTTGGTACTTCTAGCGGGAGGCATTTGGTCCTACAATGAGCAGTTCTTC. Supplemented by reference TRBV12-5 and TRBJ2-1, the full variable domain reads DARVTQTPRHKVTEMGQEVTMRCQPILGHNTVFWYRQTMMQGLELLAYFRNRAPLDDSGMPKDRFSAEMPDATLATLKIQPSEPRDSAVYFCASGLVLLAGGIWSYNEQFFGPGTRLTVL.

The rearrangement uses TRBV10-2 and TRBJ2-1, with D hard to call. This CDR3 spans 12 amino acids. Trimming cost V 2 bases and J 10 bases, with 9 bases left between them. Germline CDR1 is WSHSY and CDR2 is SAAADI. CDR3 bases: TGCGCCAGCAGTGAGGTAGGGATAGAGCAGTTCTTC. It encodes CASSEVGIEQFF.

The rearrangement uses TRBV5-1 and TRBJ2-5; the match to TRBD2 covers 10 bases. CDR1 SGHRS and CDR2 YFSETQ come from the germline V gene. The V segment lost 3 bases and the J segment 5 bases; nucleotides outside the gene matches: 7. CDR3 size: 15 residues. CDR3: CASSSKRGGRETQYF. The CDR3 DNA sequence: TGCGCCAGCAGCTCGAAGCGGGGGGGCCGGGAGACCCAGTACTTC.